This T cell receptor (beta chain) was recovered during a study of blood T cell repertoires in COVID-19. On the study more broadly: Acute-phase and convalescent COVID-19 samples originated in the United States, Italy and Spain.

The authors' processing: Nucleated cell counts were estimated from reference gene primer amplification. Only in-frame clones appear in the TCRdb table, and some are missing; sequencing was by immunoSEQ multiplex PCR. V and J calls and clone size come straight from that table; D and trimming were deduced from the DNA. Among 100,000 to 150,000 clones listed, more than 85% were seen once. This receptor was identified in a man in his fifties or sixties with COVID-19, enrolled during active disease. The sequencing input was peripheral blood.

The CDR3 bases are TGTGCCAGCAGCTCTGGACAGGGGCCTGGAAACACCATATATTTT. It translates to CASSSGQGPGNTIYF. This chain links TRBV9 with TRBJ1-3; 9 positions agree with TRBD1. Trimming at V came to 4 bases and at J to 2 bases, leaving 4 bases not matched to a gene. Per germline, CDR1 SGDLS and CDR2 YYNGEE. The CDR3 is 15 residues long.